This T cell receptor (beta chain) was observed in a study of identical twins. General study points: Partial confounding of zero-insertion analyses by invariant MAIT and iNKT cells was possible. For monozygotic twins, models underestimated out-of-frame TCR alpha sharing.

The table lists this clonotype with a few counts. The antigen remains undetermined. TCRdb analysed the 5' RACE reads with MiXCR anew, one entry per CDR3 protein. The sample has 600,000 to 850,000 distinct CDR3 sequences; 18% are singletons. The same data also went into a second study, on T cells expressing NK-cell markers. From that study: These clonotypes additionally ranked first within the CD3+CD56-NKG2C+ fraction of a handful of donors.

The specimen sequenced was PBMCs. This TCR was sampled from a woman between 18 and 29 years old in good health.

DNA of the CDR3: TGCAGTGCCTCACTTTACACTGAAGCTTTCTTT. Protein product: CSASLYTEAFF. V gene TRBV20-1 combines with J gene TRBJ1-1; no reliable D call. Germline CDR1 is DFQATT and CDR2 is SNEGSKA (reference sequence). The CDR3 spans 11 residues. The germline V and J ends were trimmed by 6 bases and 3 bases, with 8 bases remaining between them.